This is a list of T cell receptor beta chains from one sample in a study of beta chain features in type 1 diabetes. Data came from immunoSEQ multiplex PCR; TCRdb stores just in-frame clones and leaves some out. The sample records approximately 400,000 clones, more than 13% being singletons. The sequenced material came from naive CD4+ T cells from blood. All receptors come from a woman aged 18-35 years in good health. Each CDR3 is given with its conserved first and last residue. A D gene is named only where the DNA matches it firmly. Size is omitted from some rows. Given values are once, few, many or a class for expanded clones.

TRBV30	NA	few	TRBJ2-5	TGTGCCTGGAGTGTACGGCAGAGGGAGACCCAGTACTTC	CAWSVRQRETQYF
TRBV7-4	NA	few	TRBJ2-1	TGTGCCAGCAGCACCGGCACCAGGGAGCAGTTCTTC	CASSTGTREQFF
TRBV15	NA	few	TRBJ1-1	TGTGCCACCACGCCCAGGGGTGAATCTGAGCAGGCTTTCTTT	CATTPRGESEQAFF
TRBV28	NA	few	TRBJ2-2	TGTGCCAGCAGTTATGGGGCAGCGAACACCGGGGAGCTGTTTTTT	CASSYGAANTGELFF
TRBV5-4	NA	NA	TRBJ2-5	TGTGCCAGCAGCTTGAATAGCGACCAAGAGACCCAGTACTTC	CASSLNSDQETQYF
TRBV30	NA	NA	TRBJ2-7	TGTGCCTGGAGTGTCGGGGGCGAGCAGTACTTC	CAWSVGGEQYF
TRBV5-1	NA	NA	TRBJ1-2	TGCGCCAGCAGCTTGGGCAGCTATGGCTACACCTTC	CASSLGSYGYTF
TRBV18	TRBD1	NA	TRBJ2-2	TGTGCCAGCTCACCACTCAGGACAGGGAACACCGGGGAGCTGTTTTTT	CASSPLRTGNTGELFF
TRBV5-1	NA	NA	TRBJ2-7	TGCGCCAGCACCGATGTGGGAGGAGGCTACGAGCAGTACTTC	CASTDVGGGYEQYF
TRBV5-1	NA	NA	TRBJ1-2	TGCGCCAGCAGCCTTACCGGGGAAGGCTACACCTTC	CASSLTGEGYTF
TRBV30	NA	few	TRBJ1-5	TGTGCCTGGAGTGAACAGGGAAATCAGCCCCAGCATTTT	CAWSEQGNQPQHF
TRBV19	TRBD2	NA	TRBJ2-7	TGTGCCAGTAGTATAAGGACTAGAGGCGAGCAGTACTTC	CASSIRTRGEQYF
TRBV15	TRBD2	few	TRBJ2-1	TGTGCCACCAGCAGAAATAGCGGGAGTACGCTAAATGAGCAGTTCTTC	CATSRNSGSTLNEQFF
TRBV30	TRBD2	NA	TRBJ2-1	TGTGCCTGGAACCACGGCGGGAGCCTCAATGAGCAGTTCTTC	CAWNHGGSLNEQFF
TRBV9	NA	NA	TRBJ2-7	TGTGCCAGCAGCCCCCTGGGGGCCGGACTCTCCTACGAGCAGTACTTC	CASSPLGAGLSYEQYF
TRBV7-3	NA	few	TRBJ2-5	TGTGCCAGCAGCTTATTCCAGAGAACCGACGGGTACCAAGAGACCCAGTACTTC	CASSLFQRTDGYQETQYF
TRBV19	TRBD1	NA	TRBJ2-1	TGTGCCAGTACCCCAGGGACAGGGAACAATGAGCAGTTCTTC	CASTPGTGNNEQFF
TRBV7-3	NA	few	TRBJ1-1	TGTGCCAGCAGCTTAACCGGGTTTAACACTGAAGCTTTCTTT	CASSLTGFNTEAFF
TRBV30	NA	NA	TRBJ2-4	TGTGCCTGGAGTCTGGAGAAAAACATTCAGTACTTC	CAWSLEKNIQYF
TRBV29-1	TRBD1	few	TRBJ2-5	TGCAGCGGTAATGACAGGGGCCCCCAAGAGACCCAGTACTTC	CSGNDRGPQETQYF
TRBV9	NA	few	TRBJ1-1	TGTGCCAGCAGCGTAGCAGTGAACACTGAAGCTTTCTTT	CASSVAVNTEAFF
TRBV29-1	NA	NA	TRBJ2-7	TGCAGCGTTATGTTAGGGGAACGCTACGAGCAGTACTTC	CSVMLGERYEQYF
TRBV15	TRBD1	few	TRBJ1-2	TGTGCCACCAGCAGAGAGGCAGGGGGACCCTATGGCTACACCTTC	CATSREAGGPYGYTF
TRBV9	TRBD2	NA	TRBJ2-1	TGTGCCAGCAGCGTAGCTAGCGGGAGATTTGGGAAGCAGTTCTTC	CASSVASGRFGKQFF
TRBV7-6	NA	few	TRBJ2-7	TGTGCCAGCAGCCCAGGTGGGGGGAACTACGAGCAGTACTTC	CASSPGGGNYEQYF
TRBV29-1	NA	few	TRBJ2-7	TGCAGCGTTGTCGGAGGGATCCACGAGCAGTACTTC	CSVVGGIHEQYF
TRBV30	TRBD1	few	TRBJ1-4	TGTGCCTGGAGTGTATTACAGGGGGTCTCCGAACTGTTTTTT	CAWSVLQGVSELFF
TRBV25-1	TRBD2	few	TRBJ2-5	TGTGCCAGCGGACTAGCGGGAGCGGGAGAGACCCAGTACTTC	CASGLAGAGETQYF
TRBV30	NA	NA	TRBJ1-1	TGTGCCTCTAGGGGCCGAAACCGGCTTGAAGCTTTCTTT	CASRGRNRLEAFF
TRBV5-1	TRBD1	NA	TRBJ1-5	TGCGCCAGCAGCGTAGACAGGGAGGAGCAGCCCCAGCATTTT	CASSVDREEQPQHF
TRBV18	NA	few	TRBJ2-5	TGTGCCAGCTCACCACGCGACCAAGAGACCCAGTACTTC	CASSPRDQETQYF
TRBV7-9	NA	few	TRBJ1-3	TGTGCCAGCAGCTTGCAGGGGCTTCAGGCTGGAAACACCATATATTTT	CASSLQGLQAGNTIYF
TRBV19	TRBD2	NA	TRBJ2-5	TGTGCCAGTAGGCACACTAGCGGGAGTGGGGAGACCCAGTACTTC	CASRHTSGSGETQYF
TRBV30	TRBD2	NA	TRBJ2-5	TGTGCCTGGGCGAACCTAGCGGGACAAGAGACCCAGTACTTC	CAWANLAGQETQYF
TRBV6-5	TRBD1	NA	TRBJ1-4	TGTGCCAGCAGTTACTCGACAGGGATTAATGAAAAACTGTTTTTT	CASSYSTGINEKLFF